There are many counts of the clone carrying this TCR beta chain. Amplified TCR beta CDR3 regions were obtained using RNA transcripts as template. HTBI-primed first-round RT-PCR preceded second-round multiplex PCR. TCRdb ran MiXCR on the multiplex PCR reads and lists one entry per CDR3 protein. This table has a few hundred thousand distinct CDR3 sequences, 21% appearing once. The data were taken from a study of Graves' ophthalmopathy and Graves' hyperthyroidism. CDR1 is SGHAT, CDR2 FQNNGV, per germline. Trimming took 5 bases from V and 3 from J; bases not matched to a gene: 6. This CDR3 contains 15 residues.

This TCR was recovered from a woman aged 18 to 35 with stable Graves' hyperthyroidism. The sequenced sample consisted of peripheral blood. The V call is TRBV11-2, the J call TRBJ2-2; 7 bases line up with TRBD2. CDR3 in amino acids: CASSRRGRDTGELFF. CDR3 DNA sequence: TGTGCCAGCAGCCGTAGAGGGAGGGACACCGGGGAGCTGTTTTTT.